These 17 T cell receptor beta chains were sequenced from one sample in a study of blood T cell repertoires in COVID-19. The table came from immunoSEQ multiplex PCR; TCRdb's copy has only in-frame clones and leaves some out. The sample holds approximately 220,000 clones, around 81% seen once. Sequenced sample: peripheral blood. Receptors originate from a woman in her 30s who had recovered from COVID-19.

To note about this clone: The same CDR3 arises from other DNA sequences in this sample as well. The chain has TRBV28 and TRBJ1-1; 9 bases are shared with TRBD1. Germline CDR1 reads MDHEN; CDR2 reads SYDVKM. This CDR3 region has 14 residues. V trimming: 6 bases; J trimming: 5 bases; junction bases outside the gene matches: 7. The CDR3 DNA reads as TGTGCCAGCAGCCAAACAGGGGGCCGGACTGAAGCTTTCTTT. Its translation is CASSQTGGRTEAFF.

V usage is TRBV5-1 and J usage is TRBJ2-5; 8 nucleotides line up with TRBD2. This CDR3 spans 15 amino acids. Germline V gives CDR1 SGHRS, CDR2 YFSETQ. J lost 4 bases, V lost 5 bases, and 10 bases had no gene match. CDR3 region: CASRLLGGRTETQYF. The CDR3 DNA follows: TGCGCCAGCAGACTGCTGGGCGGGAGGACAGAGACCCAGTACTTC.

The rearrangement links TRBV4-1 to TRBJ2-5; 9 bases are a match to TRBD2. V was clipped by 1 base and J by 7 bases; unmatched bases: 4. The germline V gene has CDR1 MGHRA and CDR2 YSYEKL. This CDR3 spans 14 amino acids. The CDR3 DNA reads TGCGCCAGCAGCCAAGGACTAGCGGACGTGACCCAGTACTTC. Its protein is CASSQGLADVTQYF.

In DNA form, the CDR3 reads TGCGCCAGCAGCCAAGCGACTAGCGTCTTAGGGGATGAGCAGTTCTTC. Translation gives CASSQATSVLGDEQFF. V is TRBV4-1 and J is TRBJ2-1; 8 positions match TRBD2. V dropped 1 base and J dropped 8; count of bases not matched to a gene: 10. The CDR3 is made up of 16 amino acids. Germline V gives CDR1 MGHRA, CDR2 YSYEKL.

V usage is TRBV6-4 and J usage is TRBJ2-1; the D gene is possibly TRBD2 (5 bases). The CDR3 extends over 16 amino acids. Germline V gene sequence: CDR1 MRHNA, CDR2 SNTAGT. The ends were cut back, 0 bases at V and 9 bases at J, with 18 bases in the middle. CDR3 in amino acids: CASSDSREPQPTEQFF. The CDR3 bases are TGTGCCAGCAGTGACTCGAGGGAACCCCAACCCACTGAGCAGTTCTTC.

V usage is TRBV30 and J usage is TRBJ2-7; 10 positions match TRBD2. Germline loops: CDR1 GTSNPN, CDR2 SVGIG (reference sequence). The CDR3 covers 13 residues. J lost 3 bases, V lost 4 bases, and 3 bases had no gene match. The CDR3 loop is CAWTRTSGYEQYF. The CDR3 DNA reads TGTGCCTGGACTCGGACTAGCGGCTACGAGCAGTACTTC.

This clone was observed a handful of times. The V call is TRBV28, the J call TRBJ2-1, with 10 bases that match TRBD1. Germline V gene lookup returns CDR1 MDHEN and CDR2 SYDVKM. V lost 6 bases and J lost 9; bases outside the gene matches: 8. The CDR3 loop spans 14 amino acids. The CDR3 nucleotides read TGTGCCAGCAGGCCCGGGACAGGGGTGGGTGAGCAGTTCTTC. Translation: CASRPGTGVGEQFF.

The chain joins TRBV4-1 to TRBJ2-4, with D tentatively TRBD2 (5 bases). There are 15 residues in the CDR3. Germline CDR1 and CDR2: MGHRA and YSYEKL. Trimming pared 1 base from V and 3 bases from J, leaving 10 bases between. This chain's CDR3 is CASSQARGGKNIQYF. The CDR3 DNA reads TGCGCCAGCAGCCAAGCTCGAGGAGGCAAAAACATTCAGTACTTC.

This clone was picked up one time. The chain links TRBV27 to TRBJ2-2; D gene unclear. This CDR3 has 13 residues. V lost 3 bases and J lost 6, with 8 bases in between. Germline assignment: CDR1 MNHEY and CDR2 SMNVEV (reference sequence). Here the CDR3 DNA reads TGTGCCAGCAGTTTCGAAGCTGCCGGGGAGCTGTTTTTT. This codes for CASSFEAAGELFF.

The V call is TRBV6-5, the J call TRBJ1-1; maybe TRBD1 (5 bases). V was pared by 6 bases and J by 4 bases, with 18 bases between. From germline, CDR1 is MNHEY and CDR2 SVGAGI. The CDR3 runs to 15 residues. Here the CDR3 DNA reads TGTGCCAGCAGCCCCCAGCCTCCAGGGCCCACTGAAGCTTTCTTT. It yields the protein CASSPQPPGPTEAFF.

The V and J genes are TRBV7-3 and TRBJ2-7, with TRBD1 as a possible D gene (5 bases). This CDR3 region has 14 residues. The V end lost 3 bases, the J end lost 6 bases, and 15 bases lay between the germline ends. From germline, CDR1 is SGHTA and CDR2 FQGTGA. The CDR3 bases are TGTGCCAGCAGCTTGGGGCAGGATATCTCCGAGCAGTACTTC. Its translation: CASSLGQDISEQYF.

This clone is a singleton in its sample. CDR3 nucleotides: TGTGCCAGCAGTTTCACTAGGACAGGGCTGAACACTGAAGCTTTCTTT. Amino acids: CASSFTRTGLNTEAFF. This chain connects TRBV28 to TRBJ1-1, with TRBD1 identical over 8 bases. Germline V gene lookup returns CDR1 MDHEN and CDR2 SYDVKM. The V and J ends lost 3 bases and 0 bases, in that order; junction bases with no gene match: 6. This CDR3 region has 16 residues. The full variable domain, its missing parts supplied by reference TRBV28 and TRBJ1-1, is DVKVTQSSRYLVKRTGEKVFLECVQDMDHENMFWYRQDPGLGLRLIYFSYDVKMKEKGDIPEGYSVSREKKERFSLILESASTNQTSMYLCASSFTRTGLNTEAFFGQGTRLTVV.

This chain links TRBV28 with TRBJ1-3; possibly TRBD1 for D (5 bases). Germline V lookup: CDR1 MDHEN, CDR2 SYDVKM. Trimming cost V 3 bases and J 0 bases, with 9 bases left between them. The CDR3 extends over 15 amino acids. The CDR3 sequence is CASSFPGSSGNTIYF. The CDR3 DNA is TGTGCCAGCAGTTTTCCAGGGTCCTCTGGAAACACCATATATTTT.

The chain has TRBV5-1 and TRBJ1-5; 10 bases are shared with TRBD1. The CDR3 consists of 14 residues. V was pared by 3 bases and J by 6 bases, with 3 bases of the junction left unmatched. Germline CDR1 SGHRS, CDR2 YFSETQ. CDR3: CASSSTGGGQPQHF. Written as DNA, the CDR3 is TGCGCCAGCAGCTCGACAGGGGGCGGTCAGCCCCAGCATTTT.

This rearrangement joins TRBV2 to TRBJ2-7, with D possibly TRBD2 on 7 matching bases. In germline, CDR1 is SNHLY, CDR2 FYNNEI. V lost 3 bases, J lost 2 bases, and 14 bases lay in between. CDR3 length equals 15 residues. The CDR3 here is CASSERRGGTYEQYF. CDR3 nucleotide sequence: TGTGCCAGCAGTGAGAGGAGGGGGGGTACCTACGAGCAGTACTTC.

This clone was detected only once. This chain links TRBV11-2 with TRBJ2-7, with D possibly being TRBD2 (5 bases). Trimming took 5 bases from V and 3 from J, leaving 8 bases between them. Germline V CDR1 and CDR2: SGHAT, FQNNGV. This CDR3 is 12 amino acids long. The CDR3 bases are TGTGCCAGCAGCCGGGCGGGCTACGAGCAGTACTTC. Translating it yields CASSRAGYEQYF.

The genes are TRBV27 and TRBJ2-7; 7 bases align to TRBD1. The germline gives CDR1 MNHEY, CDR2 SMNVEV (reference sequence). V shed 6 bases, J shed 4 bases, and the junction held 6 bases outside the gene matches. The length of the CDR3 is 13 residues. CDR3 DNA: TGTGCCAGCAGGTCAGGGGGTAGGTACGAGCAGTACTTC. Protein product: CASRSGGRYEQYF.